The TCR beta chain under discussion was sequenced for a study of human T cells and chemical hapten exposure. Ten or more counts support this clonotype. This CDR3 has 16 amino acids. Trimming took 5 bases from V and 3 from J; bases not matched to a gene: 12. MiXCR was run by TCRdb on the RACE reads, yielding one entry per CDR3 protein. The table shows tens of thousands of distinct CDR3 sequences, with 11% occurring only once. The time point was: patch test 3, about 24 weeks after DPC sensitization. Noted treatment: therapeutic diphenylcyclopropenone sensitization with weekly scalp DPC. Blood draws preceded each patch test application. Donors, patients with alopecia ranging from 18 to 70 years old and judged suitable for DPC, provided samples.

This sample comprised whole blood, obtained in connection with sensitization to the hapten diphenylcyclopropenone (DPC). The rearrangement links TRBV12-3 or TRBV12-4 to TRBJ2-5; 7 nucleotides line up with TRBD1. The source of this sequence is a woman aged 50 to 60 with alopecia areata. Some clones in this sample may be carry-over from other donors' samples. As DNA, the CDR3 is TGTGCCAGCAGTCGCACTGACAGGGCGGCGGAAGAGACCCAGTACTTC. Translating it yields CASSRTDRAAEETQYF.